This entry lists 24 T cell receptor beta chains sequenced from one sample in a study of T cells after yellow fever vaccination. TCRdb reprocessed the 5' RACE reads with MiXCR, giving one entry per CDR3 protein. The data contain 300,000 to 400,000 distinct CDR3 sequences, around 13% of them singletons. Material: CD4+ T cells sorted from PBMCs, obtained 15 days after the yellow fever booster vaccination. All receptors come from a man between 18 and 29 years old who received the YFV17D yellow fever vaccine.

Here the CDR3 reads CASSVRLAGETQYF. CDR3 bases: TGTGCCAGCAGCGTAAGACTAGCAGGAGAGACCCAGTACTTC. The genes are TRBV9 and TRBJ2-5; TRBD2 matches 7 bases. Losses at the gene ends were 1 base for V and 4 bases for J; bases not matched to a gene: 4. Per germline, CDR1 SGDLS and CDR2 YYNGEE. The CDR3 runs 14 residues.

This clonotype was picked up a small number of times. The rearrangement links TRBV5-8 to TRBJ2-2, with 8 bases identical to TRBD1. CDR3 length: 15 residues. V lost 4 bases and J lost 3; bases outside the gene matches: 5. Germline values: CDR1 SGHTS, CDR2 YDEGEE. This CDR3 reads CASSTTGAYTGELFF. The CDR3 DNA reads as TGTGCCAGCAGCACGACAGGGGCTTACACCGGGGAGCTGTTTTTT.

This clonotype showed up just a few times. The chain uses TRBV7-9 and TRBJ1-3, with D uncertain. Per the germline V gene, CDR1 is SEHNR and CDR2 is FQNEAQ (reference sequence). The CDR3 is made up of 14 amino acids. V was clipped by 3 bases and J by 4 bases, with 10 bases between them. Here the CDR3 DNA reads TGTGCCAGCAGCTTCCCGGTAGTCGGAAACACCATATATTTT. The encoded protein is CASSFPVVGNTIYF.

CDR3 bases: TGTGCCAGCACCCCCGCAGCGGGGGGGCCTAATGAGCAGTTCTTC. This sequence encodes CASTPAAGGPNEQFF. V is TRBV2 and J is TRBJ2-1; TRBD2 matches at 10 bases. Germline V gene lookup returns CDR1 SNHLY and CDR2 FYNNEI. CDR3 length: 15 amino acids. J was trimmed by 7 bases and V by 7 bases; bases with no gene match: 10.

Ten or more counts support this clonotype. The rearrangement links TRBV7-2 to TRBJ1-3, with 11 bases identical to TRBD1. Trimming cost V 3 bases and J 10 bases; bases outside gene matches: 2. The CDR3 has 13 residues. The germline V gene has CDR1 SGHTA and CDR2 FQGNSA. DNA for the CDR3: TGTGCCAGCAGCTTTGGGACAGGGGGGACCATATATTTT. Its translation is CASSFGTGGTIYF.

The J gene is TRBJ2-5, the V gene TRBV28, with 7 bases aligning to TRBD2. This CDR3 region has 14 residues. Germline V lookup: CDR1 MDHEN, CDR2 SYDVKM. V gave up 7 bases and J gave up 0 bases; unmatched junction bases: 5. The CDR3 spells CASTPAGYQETQYF. The CDR3 DNA is TGTGCCAGCACCCCAGCGGGGTACCAAGAGACCCAGTACTTC.

As regards this clonotype: The junction departs from germline at one end; a sequencing error may be responsible. The gene calls are TRBV3-1 and TRBJ2-3; D possibly corresponds to TRBD2 (6 bases). The CDR3 runs to 14 residues. CDR1 and CDR2 (germline): LGHDT, YNNKEL (reference sequence). The CDR3 region is CASTQVAGLDTQYF. The CDR3, as DNA: TGTGCCAGCACCCAAGTGGCGGGGTTGGATACGCAGTATTTT.

This sequence joins TRBV2 and TRBJ1-3, with a possible D match to TRBD1 (5 bases). V lost 8 bases and J lost 4, with 15 bases in between. Germline CDR1 and CDR2: SNHLY and FYNNEI. There are 14 residues in the CDR3. CDR3 DNA: TGTGCCAGCTCCCGCACAGGACAAGGAAACACCATATATTTT. This sequence encodes CASSRTGQGNTIYF.

V and J are TRBV28 and TRBJ1-6; D possibly corresponds to TRBD1 (6 bases). V gave up 5 bases and J gave up 3 bases, with 14 bases separating them. The CDR3 sequence is 16 residues long. The germline gives CDR1 MDHEN, CDR2 SYDVKM. This chain's CDR3 is CASSPSTGFYNSPLHF. CDR3 coding DNA: TGTGCCAGCAGTCCATCCACAGGGTTCTATAATTCACCCCTCCACTTT.

This clonotype was counted only a few times. V gene TRBV2 combines with J gene TRBJ1-2; the D is unclear. Germline-derived CDR1 and CDR2 are SNHLY and FYNNEI. CDR3 length: 15 amino acids. V was cut by 8 bases and J by 3 bases, with 19 bases left in between. The CDR3 DNA reads as TGTGCCAGCCGTATTACCTTACTCGGGGACTATGGCTACACCTTC. Protein sequence: CASRITLLGDYGYTF.

In its sample, this clonotype was seen a few times. The CDR3 protein is CASSRDTAYEQYF. The DNA for the CDR3 is TGTGCCAGCTCCCGGGACACTGCCTACGAGCAGTACTTC. The rearrangement joins TRBV19 to TRBJ2-7; D may be TRBD1 (6 bases). Trimming took off 9 bases at V and 2 bases at J, with 14 bases between the two ends. CDR1 is LNHDA and CDR2 is SQIVND in the germline V gene (reference sequence). The CDR3 runs to 13 residues.

This clonotype was counted a few times. The chain joins TRBV28 to TRBJ2-5; D remains ambiguous. This CDR3 comprises 12 residues. The V end was cut by 5 bases, the J end by 6 bases, with 10 bases between. In germline, CDR1 is MDHEN, CDR2 SYDVKM. The CDR3 nucleotides are TGTGCCAGCAGTCTCCTAAAGAAGACCCAGTACTTC. It yields the protein CASSLLKKTQYF.

This clonotype was picked up a small number of times. CDR3 region: CASSPWDRVKQFF. For the CDR3, the DNA is TGTGCCAGCAGTCCATGGGACAGGGTAAAGCAGTTCTTC. V and J are TRBV27 and TRBJ2-1, with 9 bases fitting TRBD1. The CDR3 spans 13 residues. V was pared by 5 bases and J by 11 bases, with 7 bases of the junction left unmatched. Germline CDR1 reads MNHEY; CDR2 reads SMNVEV (reference sequence).

This sequence joins TRBV10-3 and TRBJ2-3, with a possible D match to TRBD1 (5 bases). V was shortened by 4 bases and J by 0 bases, with 14 bases between the two germline ends. From germline, CDR1 is ENHRY and CDR2 SYGVKD. This CDR3 comprises 16 residues. CDR3 region: CAISGVGAASTDTQYF. DNA for the CDR3: TGTGCCATCAGTGGAGTTGGGGCCGCTAGCACAGATACGCAGTATTTT.

The chain has TRBV7-6 and TRBJ1-4; the D is unclear. CDR1 and CDR2 from the germline V gene are SGHVS and FNYEAQ. The V gene lost 4 bases and the J gene lost 4 bases, with 13 bases spanning the gap. The length of the CDR3 is 15 residues. The CDR3 region is CASSSRAGNNEKLFF. Written as DNA, the CDR3 is TGTGCCAGCAGCTCACGAGCTGGAAATAATGAAAAACTGTTTTTT.

This clonotype was counted a single time. This rearrangement joins TRBV19 to TRBJ1-1, with 9 bases lining up with TRBD1. J lost 6 bases, V lost 6 bases, and 11 bases had no gene match. The CDR3 is made up of 15 amino acids. CDR1 is LNHDA, CDR2 SQIVND, per germline (reference sequence). CDR3 loop: CASRRGQGSTSEAFF. For the CDR3, the DNA is TGTGCCAGTAGGAGGGGACAGGGAAGTACTTCTGAAGCTTTCTTT.

This clonotype was found a few times. V usage is TRBV12-3 or TRBV12-4 and J usage is TRBJ2-7, with 9 bases identical to TRBD1. J lost 6 bases, V lost 6 bases, and 9 bases had no gene match. The CDR3 runs to 14 residues. DNA of the CDR3: TGTGCCAGCAGACCCGGGACAGGGTTTGGCGAGCAGTACTTC. As protein: CASRPGTGFGEQYF.

At least ten counts were recorded for this clonotype. The rearrangement uses TRBV28 and TRBJ1-4; D is unresolved. CDR3 length: 12 residues. The germline V gene encodes CDR1 MDHEN and CDR2 SYDVKM. Trimming left V 4 bases short and J 11 bases short, with 11 bases between. CDR3 DNA sequence: TGTGCCAGCAGTTCGTCACATCGGAAACTGTTTTTT. Translated: CASSSSHRKLFF.

This clonotype was detected only a few times. This rearrangement joins TRBV20-1 to TRBJ2-1, with D unresolved. The ends were cut back, 6 bases at V and 0 bases at J, with 12 bases in the middle. Germline V gene lookup returns CDR1 DFQATT and CDR2 SNEGSKA (reference sequence). The CDR3 loop spans 14 amino acids. The CDR3 coding sequence is TGCAGTGCCACCAAAGCACTCTCCTACAATGAGCAGTTCTTC. This translates into CSATKALSYNEQFF.

The CDR3 coding sequence is TGCAGCGCTGCGCGACGAGGAGCCTACAATGAGCAGTTCTTC. As protein: CSAARRGAYNEQFF. This chain uses TRBV29-1 with TRBJ2-1; D uncertain. Trimming took 7 bases from V and 2 from J, leaving 15 bases between them. The CDR3 totals 14 residues. CDR1 is SQVTM, CDR2 ANQGSEA, per germline.

This clonotype was found a few times. The CDR3 protein is CASSLFRGRVAEAFF. DNA of the CDR3: TGTGCCAGCAGTTTATTTCGGGGCAGGGTTGCTGAAGCTTTCTTT. The chain has TRBV27 and TRBJ1-1, with D possibly matching TRBD1 (5 bases). Germline V gene lookup returns CDR1 MNHEY and CDR2 SMNVEV (reference sequence). This CDR3 has 15 amino acids. The V gene lost 1 base and the J gene lost 6 bases, with 15 bases spanning the gap.

This clonotype appeared a few times. The chain uses TRBV6-2 or TRBV6-3 and TRBJ1-2, with D uncertain. CDR1 MNHEY and CDR2 SVGEGT come from the germline V gene. Trimming removed 8 bases at V and 1 base at J, with 14 bases between. The CDR3 extends over 14 amino acids. The DNA for the CDR3 is TGTGCCAGCTCGGACGCGGGATTTAACTATGGCTACACCTTC. It translates to CASSDAGFNYGYTF.

The J gene is TRBJ1-3, the V gene TRBV30; 7 bases are a match to TRBD1. CDR1 and CDR2 from the germline V gene are GTSNPN and SVGIG (reference sequence). Losses at the gene ends were 3 bases for V and 4 bases for J; bases not matched to a gene: 9. This CDR3 is built from 15 residues. CDR3 coding DNA: TGTGCCTGGAGCGACACAGGGGAGGGAGGAAACACCATATATTTT. Translation: CAWSDTGEGGNTIYF. The whole variable domain, filled in from reference TRBV30 and TRBJ1-3, reads SQTIHQWPATLVQPVGSPLSLECTVEGTSNPNLYWYRQAAGRGLQLLFYSVGIGQISSEVPQNLSASRPQDRQFILSSKKLLLSDSGFYLCAWSDTGEGGNTIYFGEGSWLTVV.

The chain combines TRBV6-2 or TRBV6-3 with TRBJ1-4, with TRBD1 matching over 10 bases. From germline, CDR1 is MNHEY and CDR2 SVGEGT. The trim removed 6 bases at V and 5 bases at J, leaving 3 bases unmatched. This CDR3 region has 14 residues. This chain's CDR3 is CASRTGGENEKLFF. The CDR3, as DNA: TGTGCCAGCAGGACAGGGGGCGAAAATGAAAAACTGTTTTTT.